The clone carrying this T cell receptor (beta chain) was seen repeatedly, ten times or more. The sample's time point: patch test 2, 6 weeks after DPC sensitization. Treatment noted: therapeutic diphenylcyclopropenone sensitization with weekly scalp DPC. This CDR3 is 16 amino acids long. Trimming left V 3 bases short and J 3 bases short, with 15 bases between. Germline V gene sequence: CDR1 MDHEN, CDR2 SYDVKM. This entry comes from a study of human T cells and chemical hapten exposure. The study's library attached unique molecular identifiers to single cDNA molecules. From the RACE reads, TCRdb called clonotypes with MiXCR, one entry per CDR3 protein. The sample lists approximately 40,000 distinct CDR3 sequences; 3% to 3.5% were seen once.

The receptor was isolated from a man in his forties or fifties with alopecia areata. Some clones in this sample may be carry-over from other donors' samples. Here the sequenced sample was whole blood, taken in connection with sensitization to the hapten diphenylcyclopropenone (DPC). The J gene is TRBJ1-3, the V gene TRBV28; TRBD1 might be the D (6 bases). The CDR3 nucleotides are TGTGCCAGCAGTTTTGGCTGGGGGCTCGGTGGAAACACCATATATTTT. Amino acid sequence: CASSFGWGLGGNTIYF. Full variable domain (missing parts from reference TRBV28 and TRBJ1-3): DVKVTQSSRYLVKRTGEKVFLECVQDMDHENMFWYRQDPGLGLRLIYFSYDVKMKEKGDIPEGYSVSREKKERFSLILESASTNQTSMYLCASSFGWGLGGNTIYFGEGSWLTVV.